This T cell receptor (beta chain) was found in a study of CD8 T cells in Susac syndrome. V was pared by 5 bases and J by 4 bases, with 17 bases between. The CDR3 covers 15 residues. Per the germline V gene, CDR1 is KGHSH and CDR2 is LQKENI. Reverse transcription of about 0.5 to 1 ug RNA was carried out with random hexamers. TCRdb itself ran the immunoSEQ multiplex PCR reads through MiXCR, one entry per CDR3 protein. The table has 160,000 or so distinct CDR3 sequences, 92% seen once. Input material: CD4+ T cells from PBMCs. The receptor was derived from a human donor in good health. The J gene is TRBJ2-5, the V gene TRBV18, with D perhaps TRBD1 or TRBD2 (6 bases each). The CDR3 spells CASSAYTQGGETQYF. The CDR3 coding sequence is TGTGCCAGCTCAGCGTACACACAGGGAGGAGAGACCCAGTACTTC.